A selection of T cell receptor beta chains follows, all from one sample in a study of T cell responses to AZD1222 COVID-19 vaccine. Some clones are missing from TCRdb's copy, which holds only in-frame ones; the method was immunoSEQ multiplex PCR. The data contain 90,000 to 120,000 clones, about 90% of them seen just once; the ten biggest clones take up approximately 4%. This sample comprised peripheral blood, obtained on day 0 of AZD1222 vaccination. All receptors come from an adult in good health. Each CDR3 is given with its conserved first and last residue. A D gene is named only where the DNA matches it firmly.

CDR3: CASSATGVNTEAFF
DNA: TGTGCCAGCAGCGCGACAGGGGTGAACACTGAAGCTTTCTTT
V: TRBV7-2
J: TRBJ1-1
D: TRBD1

CDR3: CASSEGYSNQPQHF
DNA: TGCGCCAGCAGCGAGGGCTATAGCAATCAGCCCCAGCATTTT
V: TRBV5-1
J: TRBJ1-5
D: -

CDR3: CASSLAGSGETQYF
DNA: TGTGCCAGCAGCTTAGCGGGCAGCGGAGAGACCCAGTACTTC
V: TRBV7-9
J: TRBJ2-5
D: -

CDR3: CASSLVGAVGELFF
DNA: TGTGCCAGCAGCTTAGTTGGAGCGGTCGGGGAGCTGTTTTTT
V: TRBV11-2
J: TRBJ2-2
D: -

CDR3: CAISGEPGTRGEAFF
DNA: TGTGCCATCAGTGGGGAGCCCGGGACACGGGGAGAAGCTTTCTTT
V: TRBV10-3
J: TRBJ1-1
D: -

CDR3: CASSHIFGALGNTIYF
DNA: TGTGCCAGCAGCCACATATTTGGGGCCTTGGGAAACACCATATATTTT
V: TRBV3-1/TRBV3-2
J: TRBJ1-3
D: -

CDR3: CSVSPGKLRGYTF
DNA: TGCAGCGTCTCCCCGGGGAAACTTCGTGGCTACACCTTC
V: TRBV29-1
J: TRBJ1-2
D: -

CDR3: CAWDYRDRGLPYGYTF
DNA: TGTGCCTGGGATTACCGGGACAGGGGGCTCCCCTATGGCTACACCTTC
V: TRBV30
J: TRBJ1-2
D: TRBD1

CDR3: CASVGHNSPLHF
DNA: TGTGCCAGCGTGGGACATAATTCACCCCTCCACTTT
V: TRBV6-5
J: TRBJ1-6
D: -

CDR3: CSAMTRSGNTIYF
DNA: TGCAGCGCTATGACCCGCTCTGGAAACACCATATATTTT
V: TRBV29-1
J: TRBJ1-3
D: -

CDR3: CASSLWRETQYF
DNA: TGTGCCAGCAGCTTGTGGCGAGAGACCCAGTACTTC
V: TRBV7-2
J: TRBJ2-5
D: -

CDR3: CASSLSPLSSYNEQFF
DNA: TGCGCCAGCAGCCTATCCCCCTTGAGCTCCTACAATGAGCAGTTCTTC
V: TRBV5-1
J: TRBJ2-1
D: -

CDR3: CASSLTDGRANEQFF
DNA: TGCGCCAGCAGCTTGACGGACGGGAGAGCTAATGAGCAGTTCTTC
V: TRBV5-1
J: TRBJ2-1
D: -

CDR3: CASSPIQGTFTEAFF
DNA: TGTGCCAGCAGTCCCATCCAGGGAACCTTCACTGAAGCTTTCTTT
V: TRBV27
J: TRBJ1-1
D: -